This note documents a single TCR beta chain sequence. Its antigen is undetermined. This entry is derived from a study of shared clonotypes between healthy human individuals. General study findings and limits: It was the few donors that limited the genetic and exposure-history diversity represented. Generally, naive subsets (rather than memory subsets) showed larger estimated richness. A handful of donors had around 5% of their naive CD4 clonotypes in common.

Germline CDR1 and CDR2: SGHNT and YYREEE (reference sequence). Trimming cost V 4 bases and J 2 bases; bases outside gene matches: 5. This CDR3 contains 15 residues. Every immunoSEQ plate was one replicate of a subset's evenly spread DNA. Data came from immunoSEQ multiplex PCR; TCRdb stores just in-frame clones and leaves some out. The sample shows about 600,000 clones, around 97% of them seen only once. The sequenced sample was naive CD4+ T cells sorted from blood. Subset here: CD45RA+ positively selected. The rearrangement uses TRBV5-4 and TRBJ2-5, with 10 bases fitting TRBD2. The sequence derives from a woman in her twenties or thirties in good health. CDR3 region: CASSEGLARQETQYF. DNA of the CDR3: TGTGCCAGCAGCGAGGGACTAGCGAGGCAAGAGACCCAGTACTTC.